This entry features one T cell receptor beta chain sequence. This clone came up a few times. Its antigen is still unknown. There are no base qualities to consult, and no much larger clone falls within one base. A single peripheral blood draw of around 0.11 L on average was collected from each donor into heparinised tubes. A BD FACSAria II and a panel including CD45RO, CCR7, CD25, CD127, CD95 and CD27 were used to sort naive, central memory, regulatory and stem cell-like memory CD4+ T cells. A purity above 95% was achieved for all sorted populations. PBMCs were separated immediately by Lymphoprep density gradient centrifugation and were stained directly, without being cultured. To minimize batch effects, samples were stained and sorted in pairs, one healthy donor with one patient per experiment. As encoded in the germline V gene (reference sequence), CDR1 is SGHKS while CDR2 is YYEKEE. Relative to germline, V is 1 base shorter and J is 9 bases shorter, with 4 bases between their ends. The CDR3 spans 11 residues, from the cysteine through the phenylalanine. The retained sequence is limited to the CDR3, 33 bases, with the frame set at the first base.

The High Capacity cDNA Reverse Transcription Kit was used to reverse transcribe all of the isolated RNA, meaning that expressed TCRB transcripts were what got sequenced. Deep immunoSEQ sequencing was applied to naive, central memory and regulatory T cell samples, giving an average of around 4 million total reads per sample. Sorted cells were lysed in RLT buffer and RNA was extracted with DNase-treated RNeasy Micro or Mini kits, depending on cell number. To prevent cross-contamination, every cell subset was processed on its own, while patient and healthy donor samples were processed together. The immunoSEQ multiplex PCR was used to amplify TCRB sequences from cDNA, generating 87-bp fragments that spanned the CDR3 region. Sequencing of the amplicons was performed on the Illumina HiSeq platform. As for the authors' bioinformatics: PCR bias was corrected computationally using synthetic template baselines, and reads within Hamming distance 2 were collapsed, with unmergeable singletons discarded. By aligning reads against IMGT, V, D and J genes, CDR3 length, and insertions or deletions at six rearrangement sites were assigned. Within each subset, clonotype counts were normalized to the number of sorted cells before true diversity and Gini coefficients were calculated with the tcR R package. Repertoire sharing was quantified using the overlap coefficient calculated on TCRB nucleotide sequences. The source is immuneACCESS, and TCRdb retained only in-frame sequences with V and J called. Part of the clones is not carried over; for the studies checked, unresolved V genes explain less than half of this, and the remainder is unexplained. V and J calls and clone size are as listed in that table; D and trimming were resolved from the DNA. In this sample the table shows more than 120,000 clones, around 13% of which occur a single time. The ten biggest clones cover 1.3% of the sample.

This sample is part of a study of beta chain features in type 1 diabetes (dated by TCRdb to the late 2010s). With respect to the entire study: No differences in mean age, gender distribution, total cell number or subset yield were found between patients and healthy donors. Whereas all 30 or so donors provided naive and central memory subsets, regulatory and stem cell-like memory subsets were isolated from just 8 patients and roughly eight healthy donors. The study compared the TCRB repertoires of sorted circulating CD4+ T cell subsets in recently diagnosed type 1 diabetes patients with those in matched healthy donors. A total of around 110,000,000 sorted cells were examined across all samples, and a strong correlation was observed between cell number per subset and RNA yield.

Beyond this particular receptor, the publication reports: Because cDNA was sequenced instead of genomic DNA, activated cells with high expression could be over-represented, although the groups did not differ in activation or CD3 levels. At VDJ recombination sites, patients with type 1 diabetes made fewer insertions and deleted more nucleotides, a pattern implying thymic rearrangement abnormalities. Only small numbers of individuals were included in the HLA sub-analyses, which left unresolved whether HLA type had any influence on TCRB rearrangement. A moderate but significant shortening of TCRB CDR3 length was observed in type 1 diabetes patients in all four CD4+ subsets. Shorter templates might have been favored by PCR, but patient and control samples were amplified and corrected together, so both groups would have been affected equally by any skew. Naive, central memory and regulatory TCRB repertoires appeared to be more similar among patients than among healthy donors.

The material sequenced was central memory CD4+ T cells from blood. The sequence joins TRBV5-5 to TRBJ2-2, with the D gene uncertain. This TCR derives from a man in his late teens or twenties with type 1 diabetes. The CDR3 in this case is CASSLNRELFF. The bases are TGTGCCAGCAGCTTGAACAGGGAGCTGTTTTTT.